A selection of T cell receptor beta chains follows, all from one sample in a study of post-analysis software for immune sequencing data. TCRdb re-called the PCR reads with MiXCR, one entry per CDR3 protein. The sample yields some 160,000 distinct CDR3 sequences, 30% to 45% seen once. This specimen was blood, taken after autologous hematopoietic stem cell transplantation. These receptors were taken from a girl aged 5-17 years with multiple sclerosis. Both conserved end residues are part of each CDR3. Fields, in order: J gene, clone size, D gene, V gene, CDR3 DNA, CDR3 protein. D genes are given only for firm matches. Clone size is stated in some rows and not others, as once, few, many or a class when expanded.

j_call: TRBJ2-2
clone_size: .
d_call: TRBD2
v_call: TRBV30
cdr3_nt: TGTACTACGTTACGGGAGGTCCAGACCGGGGAGCTGTTTTTT
cdr3_aa: CTTLREVQTGELFF

j_call: TRBJ2-7
clone_size: many
d_call: .
v_call: TRBV4-1
cdr3_nt: TGCGCCAGCAGCCTAAAGCACCCCCGGGACACCGGCTCCTACGAGCAGTACTTC
cdr3_aa: CASSLKHPRDTGSYEQYF

j_call: TRBJ2-7
clone_size: few
d_call: .
v_call: TRBV4-2
cdr3_nt: TGTGCCAGCAGCCAAGCAGGGGTTTCCTACGAGCAGTACTTC
cdr3_aa: CASSQAGVSYEQYF

j_call: TRBJ2-5
clone_size: .
d_call: .
v_call: TRBV7-2
cdr3_nt: TGTGCCAGCAGCTTATCCGACATGCAAGAGACCCAGTACTTC
cdr3_aa: CASSLSDMQETQYF

j_call: TRBJ2-1
clone_size: once
d_call: .
v_call: TRBV4-3
cdr3_nt: TGCGCCAGCAGCCAAGACGTGGGGAGTTGGTCCTACAATGAGCAGTTCTTC
cdr3_aa: CASSQDVGSWSYNEQFF

j_call: TRBJ2-1
clone_size: many
d_call: .
v_call: TRBV4-1
cdr3_nt: TGCGCCAGCAGCCAAGTGGACATAATCTCCTACAATGAGCAGTTCTTC
cdr3_aa: CASSQVDIISYNEQFF

j_call: TRBJ1-1
clone_size: many
d_call: .
v_call: TRBV29-1
cdr3_nt: TGCAGCGTTGACCCGGGCACTGAAGCTTTCTTT
cdr3_aa: CSVDPGTEAFF

j_call: TRBJ2-3
clone_size: .
d_call: TRBD2
v_call: TRBV7-2
cdr3_nt: TGTGCCAGCAGCTTATACAGGGCGGGAGGAGGCACAGATACGCAGTATTTT
cdr3_aa: CASSLYRAGGGTDTQYF

j_call: TRBJ1-2
clone_size: many
d_call: TRBD1
v_call: TRBV5-6
cdr3_nt: TGTGCCAGCAGCTACGGACAGGTTGGCTACACCTTC
cdr3_aa: CASSYGQVGYTF

j_call: TRBJ2-1
clone_size: few
d_call: TRBD2
v_call: TRBV5-1
cdr3_nt: TGCGCCAGCTCTACCCTACGACTAGCCCCTGGGGATGGTGAGCAGTTCTTC
cdr3_aa: CASSTLRLAPGDGEQFF

j_call: TRBJ2-7
clone_size: few
d_call: TRBD1
v_call: TRBV6-2/TRBV6-3
cdr3_nt: TGTGCCAGCAACACAAGTCCAGGGGGCTACGAGCAGTACTTC
cdr3_aa: CASNTSPGGYEQYF

j_call: TRBJ2-6
clone_size: .
d_call: TRBD2
v_call: TRBV5-1
cdr3_nt: TGCGCCAGCAGCTTGATCGGCGGGAGGGCTGGGGCCAACGTCCTGACTTTC
cdr3_aa: CASSLIGGRAGANVLTF

j_call: TRBJ1-2
clone_size: .
d_call: TRBD1
v_call: TRBV20-1
cdr3_nt: TGCAGTGCTAGAGAGAACAGGGGACGGGTAGCTGGCTACACCTTC
cdr3_aa: CSARENRGRVAGYTF

j_call: TRBJ2-7
clone_size: few
d_call: TRBD1
v_call: TRBV29-1
cdr3_nt: TGCAGCGTGGGGGGGACAGGGAAGGCCTACGAGCAGTACTTC
cdr3_aa: CSVGGTGKAYEQYF

j_call: TRBJ2-4
clone_size: .
d_call: TRBD2
v_call: TRBV20-1
cdr3_nt: TGCAGTGCTAGAGCGGGACTAGCGAGAAAAAACATTCAGTACTTC
cdr3_aa: CSARAGLARKNIQYF

j_call: TRBJ2-7
clone_size: once
d_call: TRBD1
v_call: TRBV20-1
cdr3_nt: TGCAGTGCCAGGGAATGGGACAGGGGCTACGAGCAGTACTTC
cdr3_aa: CSAREWDRGYEQYF

j_call: TRBJ1-1
clone_size: .
d_call: .
v_call: TRBV7-2
cdr3_nt: TGTGCCAGCAGCTTAGACGCGTATGAAGCTTTCTTT
cdr3_aa: CASSLDAYEAFF

j_call: TRBJ2-5
clone_size: .
d_call: TRBD1
v_call: TRBV20-1
cdr3_nt: TGCAGTGCTAGAGAGCCGCCGGGACAGGGGAGGGGAGAGACCCAGTACTTC
cdr3_aa: CSAREPPGQGRGETQYF

j_call: TRBJ1-5
clone_size: .
d_call: .
v_call: TRBV4-2
cdr3_nt: TGTGCCAGCAGCCAAGAGGGGGTCAATCAGCCCCAGCATTTT
cdr3_aa: CASSQEGVNQPQHF

j_call: TRBJ2-1
clone_size: .
d_call: TRBD2
v_call: TRBV11-3
cdr3_nt: TGTGCCAGCAGCTTAGAACCGGGAGGGCTAAACAATGAGCAGTTCTTC
cdr3_aa: CASSLEPGGLNNEQFF

j_call: TRBJ2-1
clone_size: .
d_call: TRBD2
v_call: TRBV12-3/TRBV12-4
cdr3_nt: TGTGCCAGCAGTTCTGCTAGCGGGAGTTTGGGGGGCTCCTACAATGAGCAGTTCTTC
cdr3_aa: CASSSASGSLGGSYNEQFF

j_call: TRBJ2-3
clone_size: .
d_call: .
v_call: TRBV9
cdr3_nt: TGTGCCAGCAGCAGAGGACGAGCGGCTAGCACAGATACGCAGTATTTT
cdr3_aa: CASSRGRAASTDTQYF

j_call: TRBJ2-7
clone_size: .
d_call: .
v_call: TRBV15
cdr3_nt: TGTGCCAGCAGCTTAAGGTTCGGGACGGGATTCTACGAGCAGTACTTC
cdr3_aa: CASSLRFGTGFYEQYF

j_call: TRBJ1-1
clone_size: .
d_call: TRBD1
v_call: TRBV28
cdr3_nt: TGTGCCAGCAGGCACGGGACAGGGGGTACTGAAGCTTTCTTT
cdr3_aa: CASRHGTGGTEAFF

j_call: TRBJ2-7
clone_size: .
d_call: .
v_call: TRBV5-1
cdr3_nt: TGCGCCAGCAGCATAGACGGACGGGCGCTCTACGAGCAGTACTTC
cdr3_aa: CASSIDGRALYEQYF

j_call: TRBJ2-2
clone_size: few
d_call: TRBD1
v_call: TRBV3-1
cdr3_nt: TGTGCCAGCAGCCAACGGACAGGGGTAACCGGGGAGCTGTTTTTT
cdr3_aa: CASSQRTGVTGELFF

j_call: TRBJ2-3
clone_size: .
d_call: TRBD1
v_call: TRBV5-1
cdr3_nt: TGCGTCAGCAGCTTGGCCGGACAGGGGACAGATACGCAGTATTTT
cdr3_aa: CVSSLAGQGTDTQYF

j_call: TRBJ2-1
clone_size: once
d_call: .
v_call: TRBV2
cdr3_nt: TGTGCCAGCAGTGAACAGGTGAACTACAATGAGCAGTTCTTC
cdr3_aa: CASSEQVNYNEQFF

j_call: TRBJ1-5
clone_size: few
d_call: TRBD1
v_call: TRBV6-6
cdr3_nt: TGTGCCAGCAGTTACCACCCATTGGGACAGGGGAACCAGCCCCAGCATTTT
cdr3_aa: CASSYHPLGQGNQPQHF

j_call: TRBJ2-1
clone_size: few
d_call: .
v_call: TRBV5-1
cdr3_nt: TGCGCCAGCAGCCCGGGGGACAGCCTCTACAATGAGCAGTTCTTC
cdr3_aa: CASSPGDSLYNEQFF

j_call: TRBJ2-5
clone_size: .
d_call: TRBD2
v_call: TRBV25-1
cdr3_nt: TGTGCCAGCAGTGAATATATAGCGGGAGAGACCCAGTACTTC
cdr3_aa: CASSEYIAGETQYF

j_call: TRBJ2-6
clone_size: .
d_call: TRBD2
v_call: TRBV14
cdr3_nt: TGTGCCAGCAGCCCCACTAGCGGGAGGGCCGTAGGTGGGGCCAACGTCCTGACTTTC
cdr3_aa: CASSPTSGRAVGGANVLTF

j_call: TRBJ2-1
clone_size: .
d_call: TRBD2
v_call: TRBV10-2
cdr3_nt: TGCGCCAGCAGTTTAGCGGGAGTATGGGTGAATGAGCAGTTCTTC
cdr3_aa: CASSLAGVWVNEQFF

j_call: TRBJ2-7
clone_size: .
d_call: .
v_call: TRBV6-1
cdr3_nt: TGTGCCAGCAGTGAAGGGACGGATGGGCCCTACGAGCAGTACTTC
cdr3_aa: CASSEGTDGPYEQYF

j_call: TRBJ2-5
clone_size: .
d_call: TRBD1
v_call: TRBV2
cdr3_nt: TGTGCCAGCAGGACAGGGCCGGGAGAGACCCAGTACTTC
cdr3_aa: CASRTGPGETQYF

j_call: TRBJ2-1
clone_size: few
d_call: .
v_call: TRBV9
cdr3_nt: TGTGCCAGCAGCGTAGATCTCGGGCGTGGCAATGAGCAGTTCTTC
cdr3_aa: CASSVDLGRGNEQFF

j_call: TRBJ1-1
clone_size: few
d_call: TRBD1
v_call: TRBV3-1
cdr3_nt: TGTGCCAGCAGCCGACAGGGGGCGACCACTGAAGCTTTCTTT
cdr3_aa: CASSRQGATTEAFF

j_call: TRBJ2-7
clone_size: .
d_call: .
v_call: TRBV5-1
cdr3_nt: TGCGCCAGCAGCTTCGACCGGGGGTCCTACGAGCAGTACTTC
cdr3_aa: CASSFDRGSYEQYF

j_call: TRBJ2-7
clone_size: .
d_call: .
v_call: TRBV2
cdr3_nt: TGTGCCAGTGAACAGGGCCCTTACTCTGAAAGGGCCCAACAGGGCTCCTACGAGCAGTACTTC
cdr3_aa: CASEQGPYSERAQQGSYEQYF

j_call: TRBJ2-4
clone_size: few
d_call: TRBD1
v_call: TRBV18
cdr3_nt: TGTGCCAGCTCACCGGGGGACAGAAAAAACATTCAGTACTTC
cdr3_aa: CASSPGDRKNIQYF

j_call: TRBJ2-1
clone_size: .
d_call: .
v_call: TRBV20-1
cdr3_nt: TGCAGTGCTAGCCCGCGCACATTCCTTTACAATGAGCAGTTCTTC
cdr3_aa: CSASPRTFLYNEQFF

j_call: TRBJ2-1
clone_size: .
d_call: .
v_call: TRBV7-3
cdr3_nt: TGTGCCAGCAGCTTAAGACCGGCGGCAGGACGCTCCTACAATGAGCAGTTCTTC
cdr3_aa: CASSLRPAAGRSYNEQFF

j_call: TRBJ2-1
clone_size: few
d_call: .
v_call: TRBV7-9
cdr3_nt: TGTGCCAGCAGCGGGCCTTCGGTGGAAAGCTCCTACAATGAGCAGTTCTTC
cdr3_aa: CASSGPSVESSYNEQFF

j_call: TRBJ2-5
clone_size: .
d_call: .
v_call: TRBV4-2
cdr3_nt: TGTGCCAGCAGCCAAGAGGGTCGAGAGACCCAGTACTTC
cdr3_aa: CASSQEGRETQYF

j_call: TRBJ1-1
clone_size: few
d_call: .
v_call: TRBV7-7
cdr3_nt: TGTGCTAGCAGTTCCTCCCGGGAGGGAGGGAACACTGAAGCTTTCTTT
cdr3_aa: CASSSSREGGNTEAFF

j_call: TRBJ1-5
clone_size: .
d_call: .
v_call: TRBV3-1
cdr3_nt: TGTGCCAGCAGCCAAGGACACCCTTATAGCAATCAGCCCCAGCATTTT
cdr3_aa: CASSQGHPYSNQPQHF

j_call: TRBJ2-7
clone_size: few
d_call: TRBD1
v_call: TRBV4-2
cdr3_nt: TGTGCCAGCAGCCAAGTGTCGGGACAGCGGTACGAGCAGTACTTC
cdr3_aa: CASSQVSGQRYEQYF

j_call: TRBJ1-5
clone_size: .
d_call: TRBD1
v_call: TRBV6-1
cdr3_nt: TGTGCCAGCAGCGCCGGACAGGGGCAGAATCAGCCCCAGCATTTT
cdr3_aa: CASSAGQGQNQPQHF

j_call: TRBJ2-7
clone_size: many
d_call: TRBD2
v_call: TRBV7-9
cdr3_nt: TGTGCCAGCAGCTTAGCTGGGAGGGGGTACTTC
cdr3_aa: CASSLAGRGYF

j_call: TRBJ2-7
clone_size: many
d_call: .
v_call: TRBV29-1
cdr3_nt: TGCAGCGTTGACAGGGGACCCTACGAGCAGTACTTC
cdr3_aa: CSVDRGPYEQYF

j_call: TRBJ2-2
clone_size: .
d_call: TRBD2
v_call: TRBV7-3
cdr3_nt: TGTGCCAGCAGTCCCACTAGCGATTTGGGGGAGCTGTTTTTT
cdr3_aa: CASSPTSDLGELFF